These T cell receptor beta chains were read from a single sample in a study of blood T cell repertoires in COVID-19. Assay: immunoSEQ multiplex PCR; the TCRdb copy retains only in-frame clones and omits some. Counted here are about 92,000 clones, roughly 72% occurring once; the ten biggest clones make up under 30%. Sequenced sample: peripheral blood. The receptors here all came from a woman aged 60-75 years in a cohort sampled during active or convalescent COVID-19. Each CDR3 is given with its conserved first and last residue. The D gene is left open where the match is weak. The size of a clone is reported for some rows only, either as once, few or many, or as a class for expanded clones.

d_gene	v_gene	abundance	j_gene	CDR3aa	CDR3nt
TRBD1	TRBV3-1/TRBV3-2	-	TRBJ2-7	CASSPTPGQGAFYEQYF	TGTGCCAGCAGCCCGACTCCCGGACAGGGGGCTTTCTACGAGCAGTACTTC
-	TRBV15	-	TRBJ1-1	CATSRDNPGLDTEAFF	TGTGCCACCAGCAGAGATAATCCAGGGTTGGACACTGAAGCTTTCTTT
-	TRBV11-3	-	TRBJ2-2	CASSRDTGELFF	TGTGCCAGCAGCCGGGACACCGGGGAGCTGTTTTTT
TRBD1	TRBV6-6	-	TRBJ1-2	CASSFGQGRNGYTF	TGTGCCAGCAGTTTTGGACAGGGTCGAAATGGCTACACCTTC
TRBD2	TRBV9	medium-sized	TRBJ2-5	CASSPFSGAETQYF	TGTGCCAGCAGCCCCTTTAGCGGGGCAGAGACCCAGTACTTC
-	TRBV7-9	-	TRBJ2-7	CASSLDVGAYEQYF	TGTGCCAGCAGCTTAGATGTGGGGGCTTACGAGCAGTACTTC
-	TRBV14	few	TRBJ1-1	CASSQAGALNTEAFF	TGTGCCAGCAGCCAAGCTGGGGCTCTGAACACTGAAGCTTTCTTT
TRBD1	TRBV24-1	-	TRBJ2-2	CATSGGWDSNTGELFF	TGTGCCACCAGCGGAGGATGGGACAGTAACACCGGGGAGCTGTTTTTT
-	TRBV6-1	-	TRBJ1-1	CASSESTVEAFF	TGTGCCAGCAGTGAATCGACAGTTGAAGCTTTCTTT
-	TRBV6-5	-	TRBJ2-7	CASSLYEQYF	TGTGCCAGCAGTTTATACGAGCAGTACTTC
TRBD1	TRBV28	-	TRBJ1-2	CASSSGQVYGYTF	TGTGCCAGCAGTTCGGGACAGGTGTATGGCTACACCTTC
TRBD2	TRBV3-1/TRBV3-2	-	TRBJ2-1	CASTRQVGLAGGLTYNEQFF	TGTGCCAGCACCCGCCAGGTGGGACTAGCGGGGGGATTAACCTACAATGAGCAGTTCTTC
-	TRBV19	-	TRBJ2-7	CASSMGSRGYEQYF	TGTGCCAGTAGTATGGGCTCCCGGGGCTACGAGCAGTACTTC
TRBD2	TRBV5-1	-	TRBJ2-2	CASSPKLAGVHTGELFF	TGCGCCAGCAGCCCGAAACTAGCGGGGGTTCACACCGGGGAGCTGTTTTTT
TRBD2	TRBV6-2/TRBV6-3	-	TRBJ2-2	CASSKGLAGPTGELFF	TGTGCCAGCAGTAAAGGACTAGCGGGGCCCACCGGGGAGCTGTTTTTT
TRBD1	TRBV15	once	TRBJ1-3	CATSRPGQGINTIYF	TGTGCCACCAGCAGACCTGGACAGGGTATCAACACCATATATTTT
TRBD1	TRBV11-2	-	TRBJ1-1	CASSSPGQGSNTEAFF	TGTGCCAGCAGCTCCCCGGGACAGGGAAGTAACACTGAAGCTTTCTTT
-	TRBV7-9	-	TRBJ2-3	CASSLALTQVLSDTQYF	TGTGCCAGCAGCTTAGCGCTAACCCAGGTTTTATCAGATACGCAGTATTTT
-	TRBV5-1	-	TRBJ1-1	CASSSTVPGRNTEAFF	TGCGCCAGCAGCTCCACGGTCCCCGGGAGGAACACTGAAGCTTTCTTT
-	TRBV7-7	-	TRBJ1-6	CASSSTGNSPLHF	TGTGCTAGCAGCTCAACAGGGAATTCACCCCTCCACTTT
-	TRBV3-1/TRBV3-2	-	TRBJ2-2	CASSQTRGRGTGELFF	TGTGCCAGCAGCCAAACTCGAGGGCGAGGGACCGGGGAGCTGTTTTTT
-	TRBV11-1	-	TRBJ2-7	CASSLGYRNEQYF	TGTGCCAGCAGCTTGGGTTACAGGAACGAGCAGTACTTC
-	TRBV7-2	few	TRBJ1-1	CASSIQENTEAFF	TGTGCCAGCAGCATACAGGAGAACACTGAAGCTTTCTTT
TRBD2	TRBV7-6	-	TRBJ2-1	CASSLIRGGGNNEQFF	TGTGCCAGCAGCTTAATACGGGGCGGGGGGAACAATGAGCAGTTCTTC
TRBD2	TRBV4-1	once	TRBJ2-2	CASSRLRASGGADTGELFF	TGCGCCAGCAGCCGCCTAAGGGCTAGCGGGGGGGCCGACACCGGGGAGCTGTTTTTT
TRBD1	TRBV18	-	TRBJ1-1	CASSPSGGTEAFF	TGTGCCAGCTCACCTTCAGGGGGAACTGAAGCTTTCTTT
-	TRBV18	-	TRBJ1-5	CASSPPEGRGQPQHF	TGTGCCAGCTCACCTCCCGAGGGGCGGGGGCAGCCCCAGCATTTT
TRBD1	TRBV15	-	TRBJ1-2	CATSRAGGQHGYTF	TGTGCCACCAGCAGAGCCGGGGGACAGCATGGCTACACCTTC
-	TRBV6-5	-	TRBJ1-6	CASSYSSDSPLHF	TGTGCCAGCAGTTACTCTTCAGATTCACCCCTCCACTTT
-	TRBV2	-	TRBJ1-2	CASSEWGRPHGYTF	TGTGCCAGCAGTGAATGGGGGAGGCCGCATGGCTACACCTTC
TRBD2	TRBV4-1	-	TRBJ2-5	CASSQPKGAHNSGGLAGETQYF	TGCGCCAGCAGCCAACCTAAAGGTGCTCATAATAGCGGGGGTCTAGCGGGGGAGACCCAGTACTTC
-	TRBV29-1	-	TRBJ1-6	CSVLEGSSYNSPLHF	TGCAGCGTTTTGGAGGGTTCCTCCTATAATTCACCCCTCCACTTT
TRBD1	TRBV7-9	-	TRBJ1-2	CASSITGVDGYTF	TGTGCCAGCAGCATCACAGGGGTTGACGGCTACACCTTC
-	TRBV5-5	-	TRBJ2-7	CASSSQVGRGGDEQYF	TGTGCCAGCAGCTCCCAGGTGGGGCGGGGTGGAGACGAGCAGTACTTC
-	TRBV5-6	-	TRBJ1-5	CASSGGGTSPQHF	TGTGCCAGCAGCGGGGGAGGCACTTCGCCCCAGCATTTT
TRBD1	TRBV4-2	-	TRBJ2-3	CASSREGQGPSTDTQYF	TGTGCCAGCAGCCGGGAAGGACAGGGGCCGAGCACAGATACGCAGTATTTT
TRBD2	TRBV5-1	-	TRBJ2-1	CASSLLDLAGERNNEQFF	TGCGCCAGCAGCTTACTAGATTTAGCGGGAGAACGTAACAATGAGCAGTTCTTC
TRBD2	TRBV30	once	TRBJ2-5	CAWSVGSGGLTGKTQYF	TGTGCCTGGAGTGTGGGTAGCGGGGGCCTAACGGGGAAGACCCAGTACTTC
-	TRBV6-5	-	TRBJ1-6	CASSDTPYNSPLHF	TGTGCCAGCAGCGACACCCCCTATAATTCACCCCTCCACTTT
-	TRBV27	-	TRBJ1-2	CASSLSAGAYGYTF	TGTGCCAGCAGTTTATCCGCAGGGGCCTATGGCTACACCTTC
TRBD1	TRBV7-6	once	TRBJ2-7	CASSSSLGTDYEQYF	TGTGCCAGCAGCTCCTCGCTGGGGACAGACTACGAGCAGTACTTC